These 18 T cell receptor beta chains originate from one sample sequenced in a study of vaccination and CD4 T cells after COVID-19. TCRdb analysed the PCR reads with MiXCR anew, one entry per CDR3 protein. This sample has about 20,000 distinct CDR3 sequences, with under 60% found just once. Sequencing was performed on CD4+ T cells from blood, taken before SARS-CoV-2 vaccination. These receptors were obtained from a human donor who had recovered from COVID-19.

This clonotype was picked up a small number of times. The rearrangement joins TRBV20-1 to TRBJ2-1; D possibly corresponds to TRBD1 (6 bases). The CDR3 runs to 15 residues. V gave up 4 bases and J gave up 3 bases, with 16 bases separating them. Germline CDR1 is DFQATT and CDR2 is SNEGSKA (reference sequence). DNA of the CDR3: TGCAGTGCTACCCCTTCGGACAGATACTACAATGAGCAGTTCTTC. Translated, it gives CSATPSDRYYNEQFF.

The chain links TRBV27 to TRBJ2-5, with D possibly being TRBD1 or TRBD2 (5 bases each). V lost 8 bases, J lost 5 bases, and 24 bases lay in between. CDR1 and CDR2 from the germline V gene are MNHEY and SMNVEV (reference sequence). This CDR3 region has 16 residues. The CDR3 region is CASGTRLGVGLETQYF. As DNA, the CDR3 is TGTGCCAGCGGCACGAGGCTGGGGGTCGGGTTGGAGACCCAGTACTTC.

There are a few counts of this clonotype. In nucleotides, the CDR3 is TGTGCCACCAGTGAAGAGGACGGAACGAACACCGGGGAGCTGTTTTTT. Its protein product is CATSEEDGTNTGELFF. The rearrangement joins TRBV24-1 to TRBJ2-2; D uncertain. Trimming pared 4 bases from V and 0 bases from J, leaving 11 bases between. The CDR3 sequence is 16 residues long. CDR1 and CDR2 from the germline V gene are KGHDR and SFDVKD.

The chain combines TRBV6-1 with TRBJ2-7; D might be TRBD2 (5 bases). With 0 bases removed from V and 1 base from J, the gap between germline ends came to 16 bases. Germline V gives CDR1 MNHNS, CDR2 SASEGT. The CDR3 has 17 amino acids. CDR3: CASSEARGAAKSYEQYF. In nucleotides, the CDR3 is TGTGCCAGCAGTGAAGCTCGGGGAGCGGCAAAATCCTACGAGCAGTACTTC.

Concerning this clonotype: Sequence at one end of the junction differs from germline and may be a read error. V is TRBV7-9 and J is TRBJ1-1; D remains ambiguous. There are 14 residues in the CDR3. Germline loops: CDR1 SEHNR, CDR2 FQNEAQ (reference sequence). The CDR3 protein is CTSSPEGRATEAFF. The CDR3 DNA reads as TGTACCAGCAGCCCCGAAGGTAGGGCCACTGAAGCTTTCTTT.

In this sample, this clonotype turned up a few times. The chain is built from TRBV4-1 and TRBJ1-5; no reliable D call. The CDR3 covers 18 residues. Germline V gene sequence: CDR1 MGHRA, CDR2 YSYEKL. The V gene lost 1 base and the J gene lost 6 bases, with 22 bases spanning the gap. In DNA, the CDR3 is TGCGCCAGCAGCCAAGTCGACATGGGCATGAGCGCGGGTCAGCCCCAGCATTTT. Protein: CASSQVDMGMSAGQPQHF.

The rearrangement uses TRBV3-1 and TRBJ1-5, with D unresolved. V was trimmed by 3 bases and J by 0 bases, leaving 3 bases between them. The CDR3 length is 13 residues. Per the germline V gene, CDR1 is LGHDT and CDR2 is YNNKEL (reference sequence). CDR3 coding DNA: TGTGCCAGCAGCCAGAATAGCAATCAGCCCCAGCATTTT. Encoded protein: CASSQNSNQPQHF.

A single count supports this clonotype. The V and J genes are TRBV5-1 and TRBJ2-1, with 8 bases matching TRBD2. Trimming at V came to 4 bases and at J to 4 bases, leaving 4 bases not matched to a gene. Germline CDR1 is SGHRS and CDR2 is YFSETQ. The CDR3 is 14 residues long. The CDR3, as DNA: TGCGCCAGCAGCGGGGGACTAGGATACAATGAGCAGTTCTTC. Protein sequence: CASSGGLGYNEQFF.

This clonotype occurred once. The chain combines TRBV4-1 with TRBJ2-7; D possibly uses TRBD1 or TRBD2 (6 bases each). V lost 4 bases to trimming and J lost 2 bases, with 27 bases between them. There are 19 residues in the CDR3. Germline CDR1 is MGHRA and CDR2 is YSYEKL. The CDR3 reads CASSRLGGPGQQLPYEQYF. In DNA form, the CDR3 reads TGCGCCAGCAGCCGCCTGGGGGGTCCGGGACAACAACTTCCCTACGAGCAGTACTTC.

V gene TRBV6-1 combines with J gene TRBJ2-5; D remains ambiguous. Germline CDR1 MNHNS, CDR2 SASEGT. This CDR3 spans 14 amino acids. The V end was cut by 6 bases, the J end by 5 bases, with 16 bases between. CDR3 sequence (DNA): TGTGCCAGCAGGGTTGACCCCAACGAGGAGACCCAGTACTTC. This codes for CASRVDPNEETQYF.

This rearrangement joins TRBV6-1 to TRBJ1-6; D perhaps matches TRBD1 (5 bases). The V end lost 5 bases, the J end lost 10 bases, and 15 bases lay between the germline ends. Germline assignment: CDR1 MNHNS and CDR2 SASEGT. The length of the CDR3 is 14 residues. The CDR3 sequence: CASSPGFGGSPLHF. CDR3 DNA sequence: TGTGCCAGCAGTCCAGGATTTGGGGGGTCACCCCTCCACTTT.

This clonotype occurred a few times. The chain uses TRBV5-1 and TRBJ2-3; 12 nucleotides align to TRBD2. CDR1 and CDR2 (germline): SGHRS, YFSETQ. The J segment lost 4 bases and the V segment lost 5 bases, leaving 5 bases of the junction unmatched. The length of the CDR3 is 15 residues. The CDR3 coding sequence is TGCGCCAGCAGGGTGACTAGCGGGAGATCAGATACGCAGTATTTT. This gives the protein CASRVTSGRSDTQYF.

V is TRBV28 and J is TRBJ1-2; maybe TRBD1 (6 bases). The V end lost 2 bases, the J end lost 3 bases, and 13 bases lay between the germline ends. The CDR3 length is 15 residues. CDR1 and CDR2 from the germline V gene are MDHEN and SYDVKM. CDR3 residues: CASSLTRGRDYGYTF. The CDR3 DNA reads TGTGCCAGCAGTTTAACGAGGGGGAGGGACTATGGCTACACCTTC.

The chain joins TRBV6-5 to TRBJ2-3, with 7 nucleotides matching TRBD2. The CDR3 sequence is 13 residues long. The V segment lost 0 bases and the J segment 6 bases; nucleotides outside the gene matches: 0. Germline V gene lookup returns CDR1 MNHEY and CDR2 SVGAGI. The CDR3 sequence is CASSYSRGDTQYF. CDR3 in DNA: TGTGCCAGCAGTTACTCGCGGGGGGATACGCAGTATTTT.

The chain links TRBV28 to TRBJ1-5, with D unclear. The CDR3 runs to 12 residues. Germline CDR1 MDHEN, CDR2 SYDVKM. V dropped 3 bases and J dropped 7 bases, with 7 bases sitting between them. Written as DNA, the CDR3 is TGTGCCAGCAGTTTTGGGAGCCAGCCCCAGCATTTT. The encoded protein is CASSFGSQPQHF. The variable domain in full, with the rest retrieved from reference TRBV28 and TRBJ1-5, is DVKVTQSSRYLVKRTGEKVFLECVQDMDHENMFWYRQDPGLGLRLIYFSYDVKMKEKGDIPEGYSVSREKKERFSLILESASTNQTSMYLCASSFGSQPQHFGDGTRLSIL.

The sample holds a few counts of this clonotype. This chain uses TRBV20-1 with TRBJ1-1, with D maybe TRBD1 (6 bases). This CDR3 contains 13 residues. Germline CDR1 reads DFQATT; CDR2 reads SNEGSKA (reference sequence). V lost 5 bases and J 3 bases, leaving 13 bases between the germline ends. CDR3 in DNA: TGCAGTGCTTTTACAGGGAGGGACACTGAAGCTTTCTTT. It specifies CSAFTGRDTEAFF.

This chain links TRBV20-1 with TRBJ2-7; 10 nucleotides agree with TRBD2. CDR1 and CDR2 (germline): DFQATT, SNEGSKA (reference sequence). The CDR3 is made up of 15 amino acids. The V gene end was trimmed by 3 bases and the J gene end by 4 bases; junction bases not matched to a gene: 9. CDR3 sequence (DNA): TGCAGTGCTAGCCCCCGAAGGACTAGCGGATACGAGCAGTACTTC. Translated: CSASPRRTSGYEQYF.

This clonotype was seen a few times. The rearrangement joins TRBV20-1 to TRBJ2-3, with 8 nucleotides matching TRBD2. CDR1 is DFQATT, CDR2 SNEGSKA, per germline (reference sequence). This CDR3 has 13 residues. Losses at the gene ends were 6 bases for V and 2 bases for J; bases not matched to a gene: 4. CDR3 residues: CSATTSVTDTQYF. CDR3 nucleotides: TGCAGTGCGACGACTAGCGTCACAGATACGCAGTATTTT.